This T cell receptor beta chain was recorded in a study of siplizumab effects on memory and regulatory T cells. Coculture of the mixed lymphocyte reaction cells took place at 37 degrees C and lasted around 6 days. This clone was counted between two and nine times. Its antigen remains unidentified. TCRdb keeps only in-frame clones here, not all; method: immunoSEQ multiplex PCR. The sample lists 15,000 to 20,000 clones; about 45% were seen once. This clonotype was sampled from a human donor in good health; the cells came from an allogeneic mixed lymphocyte reaction. Some clones in this sample may be carry-over from other donors' samples. Material: CFSE-low (dividing) CD4+ T cells sorted from an allogeneic mixed lymphocyte reaction.

The CDR3: CASSPIRNEQFF. DNA for the CDR3: TGTGCCAGCTCACCAATCCGGAATGAGCAGTTCTTC. V usage is TRBV18 and J usage is TRBJ2-1; D is undetermined. The V end was cut by 2 bases, the J end by 7 bases, with 6 bases between. The CDR3 runs 12 residues. CDR1 is KGHSH and CDR2 is LQKENI in the germline V gene.